This T cell receptor beta chain was recorded in a study of blood T cell repertoires in COVID-19. Study summary: T cells, B-cell-depleted T cells, or PBMCs supplied cDNA or gDNA.

This clone was counted only a few times. Generated by immunoSEQ multiplex PCR, the TCRdb table keeps only in-frame clones and is missing some. The data show 120,000 or so clones, around 63% seen once. Trimming stripped 3 bases from V and 4 bases from J, with 12 bases between. This CDR3 has 14 residues. Germline lookup yields CDR1 SGHNT and CDR2 YYREEE (reference sequence). The sequenced sample consisted of peripheral blood. The chain recombines TRBV5-4 with TRBJ2-3, with D maybe TRBD2 (5 bases). This sequence originates from a woman between 65 and 79 years old with acute or convalescent COVID-19. The chain's CDR3 is CASSSARGADTQYF. The DNA of the CDR3 is TGTGCCAGCAGCTCCGCTCGGGGAGCAGATACGCAGTATTTT.